The sequence of this TCR beta chain was determined in a study of T cell responses to AZD1222 COVID-19 vaccine. Profiled with immunoSEQ multiplex PCR; TCRdb holds only in-frame clones, not every one. The top ten hold about 10% of the sample, which has more than 150,000 clones, around 92% seen once. General study points: In a largely white British group with more females than males, clonal diversity was possibly underestimated.

This CDR3 is built from 14 residues. V was trimmed by 4 bases and J by 0 bases, leaving 9 bases between them. Germline CDR1 and CDR2: LGHNA and YSLEER. To note about this clone: The antigen is unknown.

This receptor was taken from an adult in good health. The chain has TRBV4-3 and TRBJ1-1; D uncertain. This specimen consisted of peripheral blood, obtained on day 0 of AZD1222 vaccination. CDR3 in DNA: TGCGCCAGCAGCCCTAGCGGGTTGAACACTGAAGCTTTCTTT. Its translation: CASSPSGLNTEAFF.